These T cell receptor beta chains were read from a single sample in a study of blood T cell repertoires in COVID-19. Method: immunoSEQ multiplex PCR; TCRdb's copy keeps in-frame clones and lacks some. Altogether tens of thousands of clones are present, 75% to 80% being singletons, with the ten largest covering 2% to 2.5%. The specimen was peripheral blood. The receptors originated from a man in his 70s with COVID-19, enrolled during active disease. The CDR3 runs from the conserved cysteine through the conserved F or W. A D gene is named only where the DNA matches it firmly. Size tells how often a clone was seen (once, few, many) or the class of an expanded clone, and some rows leave it out.

NA,TRBV3-1/TRBV3-2,TRBJ2-3,NA,TGTGCCAGCAGCCGAGGGAATGAGTATACAGATACGCAGTATTTT,CASSRGNEYTDTQYF
NA,TRBV15,TRBJ2-3,NA,TGTGCCACCAGCCCGCAGGACAGAGATACGCAGTATTTT,CATSPQDRDTQYF
NA,TRBV29-1,TRBJ1-1,NA,TGTAGCGGCGGGGGCGGTTGGGGAATGAACACTGAAGCTTTCTTT,CSGGGGWGMNTEAFF
once,TRBV5-1,TRBJ2-3,TRBD2,TGCGCCAGCACATCAGCGGGAGTGCCAGATACGCAGTATTTT,CASTSAGVPDTQYF
NA,TRBV4-2,TRBJ2-1,TRBD2,TGTGCCAGCAGACTAGCGGGAGGGCCGAGTGAGCAGTTCTTC,CASRLAGGPSEQFF
NA,TRBV11-2,TRBJ1-5,NA,TGTGCCAGCAGCTTAAGTGGGGCTCAGCCCCAGCATTTT,CASSLSGAQPQHF
NA,TRBV7-9,TRBJ1-3,NA,TGTGCCAGCAGCACCGAACGAGCTTATTCTGGAAACACCATATATTTT,CASSTERAYSGNTIYF
NA,TRBV3-1/TRBV3-2,TRBJ1-2,NA,TGTGCCAGCAGCCAAGATCCAGGGAACTATGGCTACACCTTC,CASSQDPGNYGYTF
NA,TRBV7-8,TRBJ2-3,NA,TGTGCCAGCAGCTATAGCCAGGGGACGCAGTATTTT,CASSYSQGTQYF
NA,TRBV18,TRBJ1-2,TRBD1,TGTGCCAGCTCACCTACATTAACCGGGACAGGGCAATATGGCTACACCTTC,CASSPTLTGTGQYGYTF
few,TRBV7-3,TRBJ2-2,TRBD1,TGTGCCAGCAGCTCAAGGGACAGGGGATACACCGGGGAGCTGTTTTTT,CASSSRDRGYTGELFF
NA,TRBV29-1,TRBJ1-1,NA,TGCGGAGGGAGGAGGGTTGACACTGAAGCTTTCTTT,CGGRRVDTEAFF
NA,TRBV12-5,TRBJ1-1,NA,TGTGCTAGTGGTTTCGGGAAGGAAGCTTTCTTT,CASGFGKEAFF
NA,TRBV7-2,TRBJ2-2,NA,TGTGCCAGCAGCTTAGAGGGCGTCAGGACTTTGAACACCGGGGAGCTGTTTTTT,CASSLEGVRTLNTGELFF
NA,TRBV10-3,TRBJ2-5,TRBD1,TGTGCCATCAGTGACGGGACAGGCCAAGAGACCCAGTACTTC,CAISDGTGQETQYF
NA,TRBV14,TRBJ2-7,TRBD1,TGTGCCAGCAGCCCCCGGGACAGGGGGCAATACGAGCAGTACTTC,CASSPRDRGQYEQYF
NA,TRBV24-1,TRBJ1-5,NA,TGTGCCACCAGCGCCCAGGGTTTTGATAGCAATCAGCCCCAGCATTTT,CATSAQGFDSNQPQHF
few,TRBV5-1,TRBJ2-2,NA,TGCGCCAGCAGCTTGCCAGGGTTAACCGGGGAGCTGTTTTTT,CASSLPGLTGELFF
NA,TRBV30,TRBJ2-1,TRBD2,TGTGCCTGGAATCCCAGCGGGGGGTACAATGAGCAGTTCTTC,CAWNPSGGYNEQFF
NA,TRBV7-6,TRBJ1-2,NA,TGTGCCAGCAGCCCTGGTCGGGGGGGACGACTCTATGGCTACACCTTC,CASSPGRGGRLYGYTF
NA,TRBV19,TRBJ1-5,NA,TGTGCCAGTAGGCGGCGTAGGGGTGGCAATCAGCCCCAGCATTTT,CASRRRRGGNQPQHF
few,TRBV6-2/TRBV6-3,TRBJ2-1,NA,TGTGCCAGCAGTATCACAGTTAATGAGCAGTTCTTC,CASSITVNEQFF